The 2 T cell receptor beta chains given below trace back to one sample, sequenced in a study of blood T cell repertoires in COVID-19. Sequencing was performed with immunoSEQ multiplex PCR; in TCRdb, only in-frame clones are kept and a portion is missing. The table shows under 250,000 clones, with approximately 88% occurring only once. Specimen: peripheral blood. All receptors derive from a man aged 60-69 years who had recovered from COVID-19.

This chain uses TRBV24-1 with TRBJ2-3; D might be TRBD1 (6 bases). This CDR3 contains 17 residues. Trimming left V 0 bases short and J 2 bases short, with 14 bases between. The germline V gene encodes CDR1 KGHDR and CDR2 SFDVKD. In nucleotides, the CDR3 is TGTGCCACCAGTGATTTGAAGGACAGCACCAACACAGATACGCAGTATTTT. Residues: CATSDLKDSTNTDTQYF.

The rearrangement joins TRBV9 to TRBJ1-4, with 7 bases aligning to TRBD1. This CDR3 contains 16 residues. Germline V CDR1 and CDR2: SGDLS, YYNGEE. Trimming at V came to 7 bases and at J to 7 bases, leaving 16 bases not matched to a gene. CDR3 bases: TGTGCCAGCTCGCTAGAGGGGGCCTCGGGGAGTGAAAAACTGTTTTTT. This codes for CASSLEGASGSEKLFF.